This T cell receptor (beta chain) was profiled in a study of blood T cells in healthy people across ages. A J-beta primer mix and a sample-barcoded 5' primer were used in a second PCR of about 6 to 12 cycles. MiXCR was run by TCRdb on the 5' RACE reads, yielding one entry per CDR3 protein. Of about 1,000,000 distinct CDR3 sequences detected, under 45% appear once; the ten largest clones hold 18%. CDR3 length: 13 residues. Trimming at V came to 3 bases and at J to 7 bases, leaving 2 bases not matched to a gene. This sequence originates from a woman between 55 and 75 years old in good health. The V gene is TRBV12-3 or TRBV12-4, the J gene TRBJ1-2; TRBD1 agrees at 10 bases. The material sequenced was blood. The CDR3 nucleotides are TGTGCCAGCAGTTTCGGGGACAGGGGTGGCTACACCTTC. This sequence encodes CASSFGDRGGYTF.